The 5 T cell receptor beta chains below come from one sample, sequenced in a study of T cell repertoires in cytomegalovirus infection. TCRdb fed the reads into MiXCR, producing one record per CDR3 protein. Here the sample spans about 240,000 distinct CDR3 sequences, 12% being singletons. Sequences were obtained from PBMCs. The receptors derive from a human donor in good health (CMV status not recorded). Some clones in this sample may be carry-over from other donors' samples.

The chain has TRBV11-3 and TRBJ2-7; 9 bases map to TRBD2. Per germline, CDR1 SGHNT and CDR2 YENEEA. The CDR3 has 17 residues. V shed 0 bases, J shed 3 bases, and the junction held 9 bases outside the gene matches. Written as DNA, the CDR3 is TGTGCCAGCAGCTTAGATATGGCTAGCGGGATAATCTACGAGCAGTACTTC. This sequence encodes CASSLDMASGIIYEQYF. The whole variable domain, filled in from reference TRBV11-3 and TRBJ2-7, reads EAGVVQSPRYKIIEKKQPVAFWCNPISGHNTLYWYLQNLGQGPELLIRYENEEAVDDSQLPKDRFSAERLKGVDSTLKIQPAELGDSAVYLCASSLDMASGIIYEQYFGPGTRLTVT.

This clonotype has ten or more counts. This sequence joins TRBV7-2 and TRBJ2-5, with TRBD2 matching over 8 bases. Germline-derived CDR1 and CDR2 are SGHTA and FQGNSA. The CDR3 runs 12 residues. With V trimmed by 7 bases and J by 3 bases, 1 base remained unmatched. This CDR3 is CASKGLEETQYF. CDR3 DNA sequence: TGTGCCAGCAAGGGACTAGAAGAGACCCAGTACTTC.

This clonotype was seen at least ten times. The chain is built from TRBV7-8 and TRBJ1-1, with a tentative D call TRBD1 (5 bases). The V end lost 5 bases, the J end lost 5 bases, and 15 bases lay between the germline ends. Germline V lookup: CDR1 SGHVS, CDR2 FQNEAQ. This CDR3 has 14 amino acids. The CDR3 DNA follows: TGTGCCAGCAGCCCCACCCGGCAGGGTACTGAAGCTTTCTTT. Its protein product is CASSPTRQGTEAFF.

This clonotype was seen ten or more times. The chain links TRBV18 to TRBJ2-1; tentatively, D is TRBD1 or TRBD2 (6 bases each). There are 16 residues in the CDR3. CDR1 and CDR2 (germline): KGHSH, LQKENI. The ends were cut back, 3 bases at V and 10 bases at J, with 22 bases in the middle. The CDR3: CASSPLEGGPLREQFF. The CDR3 DNA follows: TGTGCCAGCTCACCCCTTGAGGGGGGCCCCCTCCGGGAGCAGTTCTTC.

This clonotype appeared many times. J is TRBJ2-1 and V is TRBV6-1; 7 nucleotides agree with TRBD2. V lost 8 bases, J lost 6 bases, and 7 bases stayed unmatched. CDR1 MNHNS and CDR2 SASEGT come from the germline V gene. The CDR3 loop spans 13 amino acids. The CDR3, as DNA: TGTGCCAGCCGCCGGGAGGTAGGCAATGAGCAGTTCTTC. As protein: CASRREVGNEQFF.